This T cell receptor (beta chain) was found in a study of T cell responses to AZD1222 COVID-19 vaccine. Regarding the study as a whole: Among the donors, most were white British and more were female, and clonal diversity was possibly underestimated.

Of note for this clone: Antigen unknown.

V was shortened by 10 bases and J by 5 bases, with 12 bases between the two germline ends. Germline values: CDR1 MNHNY, CDR2 SVGAGI (reference sequence). The CDR3 has 13 amino acids. The assay was immunoSEQ multiplex PCR, and TCRdb's table has in-frame clones only and misses some. This table holds approximately 35,000 clones, 85% to 90% found once. The material sequenced was peripheral blood, taken 28 days after the second AZD1222 dose. The clonotype was recovered from an adult who received the AZD1222 COVID-19 vaccine. This chain links TRBV6-6 with TRBJ1-6; D is undetermined. The CDR3 DNA sequence: TGTGCCACCCGTGGGCCCGATAATTCACCCCTCCACTTT. Its protein is CATRGPDNSPLHF.